These T cell receptor beta chains were read from a single sample in a study of cytomegalovirus exposure and HLA in healthy donors. Assay used: immunoSEQ multiplex PCR; TCRdb lists only in-frame clones, some missing. The table lists almost 65,000 clones, more than 60% of them singletons. The sample comprised PBMCs. These receptors all come from a male donor in good health and CMV-seropositive. CDR3s include the opening cysteine and the closing phenylalanine or tryptophan.

v_gene,CDR3aa
TRBV7-8,CASSLASAGVGSPLHF
TRBV28,CASQVGSYNEQFF
TRBV29-1,CSSGAGSYNEQFF
TRBV15,CATSRDSMVETGRSAPAFW
TRBV30,CAWSVHRQYPQDEQYF
TRBV5-1,CASSLTGGNTEAFF
TRBV19,CASSLQAGSYEQYF
TRBV11-2,CASSPDRGREQYF
TRBV7-9,CASSSTGESGNTIYF
TRBV27,CASSLGAGSGYTF
TRBV23-1,CASSQHTGGDPMNTEAFF
TRBV4-3,CASSPSIGTDTQYF